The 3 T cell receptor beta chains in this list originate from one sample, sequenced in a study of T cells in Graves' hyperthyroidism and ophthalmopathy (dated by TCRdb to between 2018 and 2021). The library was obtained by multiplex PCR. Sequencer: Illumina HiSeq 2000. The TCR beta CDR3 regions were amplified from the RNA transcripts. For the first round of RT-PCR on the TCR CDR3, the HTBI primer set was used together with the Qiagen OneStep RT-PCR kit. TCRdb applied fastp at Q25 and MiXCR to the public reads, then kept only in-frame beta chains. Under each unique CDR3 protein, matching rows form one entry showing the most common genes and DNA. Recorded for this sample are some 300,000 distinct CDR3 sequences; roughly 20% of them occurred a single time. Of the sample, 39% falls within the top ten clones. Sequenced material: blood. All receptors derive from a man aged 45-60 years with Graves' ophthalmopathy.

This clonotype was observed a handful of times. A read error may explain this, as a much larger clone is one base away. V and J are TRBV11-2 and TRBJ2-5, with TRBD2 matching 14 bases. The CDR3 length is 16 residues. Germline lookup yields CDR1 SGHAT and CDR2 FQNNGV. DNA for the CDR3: TGTGCCAGCAGCTCCGGGACTAGCGGGAGACAAGAGACCCAGTGCTTC. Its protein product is CASSSGTSGRQETQCF.

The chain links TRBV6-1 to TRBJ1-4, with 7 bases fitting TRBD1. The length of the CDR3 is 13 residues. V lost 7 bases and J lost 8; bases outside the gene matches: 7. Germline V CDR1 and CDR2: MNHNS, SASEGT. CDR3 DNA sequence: TGTGCCAGCAATAGGGGGCAGGGAGAAAAACTGTTTTTT. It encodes CASNRGQGEKLFF.

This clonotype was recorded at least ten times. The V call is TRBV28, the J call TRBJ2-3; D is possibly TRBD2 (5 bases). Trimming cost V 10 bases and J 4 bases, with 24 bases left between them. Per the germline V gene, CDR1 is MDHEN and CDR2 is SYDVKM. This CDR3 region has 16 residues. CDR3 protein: CATLANTVAGSDTQYF. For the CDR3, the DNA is TGTGCCACCCTGGCGAATACCGTGGCGGGCTCAGATACGCAGTATTTT.